Sequencing of this TCR beta chain was carried out in a study of blood T cell repertoires in COVID-19. Study details: There were acute and convalescent COVID-19 samples, and they came from the United States, Italy and Spain.

Per the original methods: How many nucleated cells were present was estimated from reference gene primer amplification. Assay: immunoSEQ multiplex PCR; the TCRdb copy retains only in-frame clones and omits some. V and J calls and clone size are as listed in that table; D and trimming were resolved from the DNA. The repertoire holds some 150,000 clones, approximately 85% seen once, with about 1.2% in the top ten. V was clipped by 4 bases and J by 2 bases; unmatched bases: 3. The germline V gene has CDR1 KGHSH and CDR2 LQKENI. This CDR3 has 15 amino acids. The rearrangement links TRBV18 to TRBJ2-5; TRBD1 aligns across 11 bases. Sequencing was carried out using peripheral blood. This clonotype was sampled from a man between 60 and 70 years old who had recovered from COVID-19. The CDR3 DNA reads as TGTGCCAGCTCACGGGACAGGGGGGAACAAGAGACCCAGTACTTC. Protein: CASSRDRGEQETQYF.